This T cell receptor beta chain was recorded in a study of spatial heterogeneity in lung cancer. Turning to the study itself: The donors comprised about 74 untreated early-stage non-small cell lung cancer patients. Sequencing covered available follow-up PBMC samples collected a median of about 22 months after resection.

CDR3 length equals 16 residues. Trimming pared 0 bases from V and 1 base from J, leaving 12 bases between. Germline CDR1 is ENHRY and CDR2 is SYGVKD. TCRdb reprocessed the 5' RACE reads with MiXCR, giving one entry per CDR3 protein. The sample holds some 110,000 distinct CDR3 sequences, about 12% seen once. General study points: Resection blood, more than follow-up blood, showed ubiquitous expanded tumor TCRs.

This clonotype came up a few times. Antigen: not known. The time point: blood at routine non-recurrence follow-up after resection. Unsorted whole RNA samples from tumor, nontumor lung or frozen PBMC were sequenced. Source: PBMCs, taken at follow-up. The chain uses TRBV10-3 and TRBJ1-2; TRBD1 might be the D (5 bases). This clonotype was sampled from a male donor with early-stage non-small cell lung cancer. The CDR3 loop is CAISESGTLRNYGYTF. The CDR3 DNA is TGTGCCATCAGTGAGTCAGGGACTCTACGTAACTATGGCTACACCTTC.